Included here is one T cell receptor (beta chain) sequence, with context. Its antigen is still unknown. This sample is drawn from a study of OX40 agonist ivuxolimab in advanced cancers. Notes on the study in general: Researchers report that CD8+ T cells had, on average, more expanded clones than CD4+. Partial responders at 0.1-3.0 mg/kg showed near-lowest clonal expansion.

The junction had 11 bases not matched to a gene; V was cut back by 4 bases and J by 0 bases. CDR3 length equals 17 residues. Germline lookup yields CDR1 LGHNA and CDR2 YNFKEQ. Sequencing used immunoSEQ multiplex PCR; TCRdb keeps in-frame clones, though not all of them. The sample has around 74,000 clones; approximately 85% are singletons. Specimen: CD4+ or CD8+ T cells sorted from blood, collected in a trial of the OX40 agonist ivuxolimab. The receptor's source is an adult with an advanced solid tumor such as melanoma, head and neck, liver or kidney cancer. The genes are TRBV4-2 and TRBJ2-7; 8 bases agree with TRBD2. The CDR3 loop reads CASSPELQRELSYEQYF. The CDR3 bases are TGTGCCAGCAGCCCGGAACTCCAGCGGGAGCTCTCCTACGAGCAGTACTTC.